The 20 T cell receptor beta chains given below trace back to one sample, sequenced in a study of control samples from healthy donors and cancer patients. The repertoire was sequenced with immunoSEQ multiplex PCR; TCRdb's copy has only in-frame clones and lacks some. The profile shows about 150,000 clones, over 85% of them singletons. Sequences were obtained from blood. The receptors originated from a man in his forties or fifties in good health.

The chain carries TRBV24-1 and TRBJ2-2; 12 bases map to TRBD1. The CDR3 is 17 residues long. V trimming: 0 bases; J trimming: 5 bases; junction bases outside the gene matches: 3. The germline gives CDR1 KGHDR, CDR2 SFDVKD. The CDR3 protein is CATSDLPGQGATGELFF. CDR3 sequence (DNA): TGTGCCACCAGTGATTTGCCGGGACAGGGGGCAACCGGGGAGCTGTTTTTT.

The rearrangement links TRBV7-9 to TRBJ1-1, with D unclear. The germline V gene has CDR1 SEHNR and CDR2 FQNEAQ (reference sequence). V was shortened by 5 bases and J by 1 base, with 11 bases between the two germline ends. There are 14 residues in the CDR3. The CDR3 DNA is TGTGCCAGCAGCCTAATGGCCTCGAACACTGAAGCTTTCTTT. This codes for CASSLMASNTEAFF.

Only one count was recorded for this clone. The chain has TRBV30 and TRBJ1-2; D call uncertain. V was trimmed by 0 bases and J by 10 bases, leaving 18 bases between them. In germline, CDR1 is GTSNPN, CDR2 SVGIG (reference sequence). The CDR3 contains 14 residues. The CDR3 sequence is CAWSVSGVVYPYTF. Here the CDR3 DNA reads TGTGCCTGGAGTGTAAGCGGGGTGGTATATCCCTACACCTTC.

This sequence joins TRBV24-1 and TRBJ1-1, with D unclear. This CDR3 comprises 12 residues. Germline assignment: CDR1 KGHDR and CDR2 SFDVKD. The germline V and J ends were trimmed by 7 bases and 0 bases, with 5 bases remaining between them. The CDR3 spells CATRGMNTEAFF. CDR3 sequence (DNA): TGTGCCACCAGGGGAATGAACACTGAAGCTTTCTTT.

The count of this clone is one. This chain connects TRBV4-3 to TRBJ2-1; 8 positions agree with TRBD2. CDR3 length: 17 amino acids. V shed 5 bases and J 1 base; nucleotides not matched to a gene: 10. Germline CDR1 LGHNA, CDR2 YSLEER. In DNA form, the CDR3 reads TGCGCCAGCAGCAGGAATACTGGCGGGGGGTCCTACAATGAGCAGTTCTTC. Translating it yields CASSRNTGGGSYNEQFF.

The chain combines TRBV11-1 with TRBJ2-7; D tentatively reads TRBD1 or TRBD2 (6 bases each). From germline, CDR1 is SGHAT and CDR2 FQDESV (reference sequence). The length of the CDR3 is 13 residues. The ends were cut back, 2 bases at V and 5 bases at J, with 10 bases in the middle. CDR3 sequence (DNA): TGTGCCAGCAGCTTAAAGGGGGGTCACGAGCAGTACTTC. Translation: CASSLKGGHEQYF.

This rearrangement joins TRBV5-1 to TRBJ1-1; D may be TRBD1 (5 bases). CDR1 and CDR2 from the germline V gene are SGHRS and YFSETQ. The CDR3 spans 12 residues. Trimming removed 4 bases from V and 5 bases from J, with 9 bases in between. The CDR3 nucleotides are TGCGCCAGCAGCAGGGGTGGGACTGAAGCTTTCTTT. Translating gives CASSRGGTEAFF.

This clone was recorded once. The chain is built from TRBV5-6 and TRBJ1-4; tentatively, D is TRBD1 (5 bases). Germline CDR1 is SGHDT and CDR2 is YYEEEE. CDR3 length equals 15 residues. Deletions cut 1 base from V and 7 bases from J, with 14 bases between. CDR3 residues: CASSLRRATGEKLFF. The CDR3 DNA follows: TGTGCCAGCAGCTTGAGGAGGGCAACAGGTGAAAAACTGTTTTTT.

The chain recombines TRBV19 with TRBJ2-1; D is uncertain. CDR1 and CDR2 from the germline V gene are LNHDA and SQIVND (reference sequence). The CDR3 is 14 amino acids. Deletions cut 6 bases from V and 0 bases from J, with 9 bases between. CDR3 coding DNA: TGTGCCAGTAGGGCGCTGCGCTCCTACAATGAGCAGTTCTTC. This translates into CASRALRSYNEQFF. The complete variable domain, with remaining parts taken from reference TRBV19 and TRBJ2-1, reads DGGITQSPKYLFRKEGQNVTLSCEQNLNHDAMYWYRQDPGQGLRLIYYSQIVNDFQKGDIAEGYSVSREKKESFPLTVTSAQKNPTAFYLCASRALRSYNEQFFGPGTRLTVL.

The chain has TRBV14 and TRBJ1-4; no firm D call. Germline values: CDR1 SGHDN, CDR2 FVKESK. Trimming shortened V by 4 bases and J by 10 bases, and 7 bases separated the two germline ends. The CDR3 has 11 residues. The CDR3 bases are TGTGCCAGCAGCCCCGGAGGAAAACTGTTTTTT. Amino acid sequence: CASSPGGKLFF.

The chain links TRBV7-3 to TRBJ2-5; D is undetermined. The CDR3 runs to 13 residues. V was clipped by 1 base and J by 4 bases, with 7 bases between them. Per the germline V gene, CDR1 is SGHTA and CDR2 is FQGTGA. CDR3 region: CASSLIKGETQYF. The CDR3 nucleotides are TGTGCCAGCAGCTTAATCAAGGGAGAGACCCAGTACTTC.

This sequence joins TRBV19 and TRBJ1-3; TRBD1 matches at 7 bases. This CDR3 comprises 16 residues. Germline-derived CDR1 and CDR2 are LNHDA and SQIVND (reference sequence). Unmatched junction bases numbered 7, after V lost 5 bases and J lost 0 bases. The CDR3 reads CASSPDRFFSGNTIYF. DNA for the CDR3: TGTGCCAGTAGTCCGGACAGGTTCTTCTCTGGAAACACCATATATTTT.

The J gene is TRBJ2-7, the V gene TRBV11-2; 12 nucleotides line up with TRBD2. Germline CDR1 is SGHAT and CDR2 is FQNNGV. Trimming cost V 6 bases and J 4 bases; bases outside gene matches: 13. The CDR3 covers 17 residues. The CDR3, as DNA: TGTGCCAGCAGGGCGAGACGTCTAGCGGGGGGGGATTACGAGCAGTACTTC. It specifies CASRARRLAGGDYEQYF.

This CDR3 is CASSPQQGTTNEKLFF. CDR3 DNA sequence: TGCGCCAGCAGCCCCCAGCAGGGAACAACTAATGAAAAACTGTTTTTT. This rearrangement joins TRBV4-1 to TRBJ1-4; the D gene is possibly TRBD1 (5 bases). V lost 4 bases and J 0 bases, leaving 12 bases between the germline ends. The germline V gene has CDR1 MGHRA and CDR2 YSYEKL. The CDR3 length is 16 residues.

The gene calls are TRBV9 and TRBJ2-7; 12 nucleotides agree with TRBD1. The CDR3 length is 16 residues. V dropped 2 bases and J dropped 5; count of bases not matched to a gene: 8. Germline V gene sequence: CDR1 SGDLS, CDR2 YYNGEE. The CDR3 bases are TGTGCCAGCAGCGTGCGAGGGGACAGGGGGCTCGACGAGCAGTACTTC. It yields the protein CASSVRGDRGLDEQYF.

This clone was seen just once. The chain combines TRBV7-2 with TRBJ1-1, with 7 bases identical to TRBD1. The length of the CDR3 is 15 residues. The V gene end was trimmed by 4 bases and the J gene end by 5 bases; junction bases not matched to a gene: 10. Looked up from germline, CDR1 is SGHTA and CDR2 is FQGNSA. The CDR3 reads CASSYLDRVRTEAFF. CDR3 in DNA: TGTGCCAGCAGCTATCTTGACAGGGTGCGGACTGAAGCTTTCTTT.

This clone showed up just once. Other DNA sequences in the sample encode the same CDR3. The CDR3 region is CASSSLTGGTDTQYF. The CDR3 bases are TGTGCCAGCAGTTCCCTGACAGGGGGGACAGATACGCAGTATTTT. V usage is TRBV27 and J usage is TRBJ2-3; 9 positions agree with TRBD1. This CDR3 has 15 amino acids. V lost 4 bases, J lost 3 bases, and 5 bases stayed unmatched. The V gene's germline CDR1 is MNHEY and CDR2 SMNVEV (reference sequence).

CDR3 protein: CAWEDPSATNEKLFF. Here the CDR3 DNA reads TGTGCCTGGGAGGACCCCTCGGCAACTAATGAAAAACTGTTTTTT. The J gene is TRBJ1-4, the V gene TRBV30; D is unclear. Trimming removed 5 bases at V and 0 bases at J, with 13 bases between. Per the germline V gene, CDR1 is GTSNPN and CDR2 is SVGIG (reference sequence). There are 15 residues in the CDR3. The whole variable domain, remainder taken from reference TRBV30 and TRBJ1-4, is SQTIHQWPATLVQPVGSPLSLECTVEGTSNPNLYWYRQAAGRGLQLLFYSVGIGQISSEVPQNLSASRPQDRQFILSSKKLLLSDSGFYLCAWEDPSATNEKLFFGSGTQLSVL.

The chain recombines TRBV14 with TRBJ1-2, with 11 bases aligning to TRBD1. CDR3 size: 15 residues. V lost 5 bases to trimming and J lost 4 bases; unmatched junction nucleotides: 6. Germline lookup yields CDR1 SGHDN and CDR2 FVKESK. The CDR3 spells CASSLRTGGVYGYTF. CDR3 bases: TGTGCCAGCAGCTTAAGGACAGGGGGCGTCTATGGCTACACCTTC.

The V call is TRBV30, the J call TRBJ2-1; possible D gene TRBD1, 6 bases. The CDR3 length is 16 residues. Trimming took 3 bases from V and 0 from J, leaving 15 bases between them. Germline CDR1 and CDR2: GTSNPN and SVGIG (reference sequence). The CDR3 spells CAWRRTGSSSYNEQFF. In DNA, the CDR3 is TGTGCCTGGAGACGTACAGGGTCTAGCTCCTACAATGAGCAGTTCTTC.